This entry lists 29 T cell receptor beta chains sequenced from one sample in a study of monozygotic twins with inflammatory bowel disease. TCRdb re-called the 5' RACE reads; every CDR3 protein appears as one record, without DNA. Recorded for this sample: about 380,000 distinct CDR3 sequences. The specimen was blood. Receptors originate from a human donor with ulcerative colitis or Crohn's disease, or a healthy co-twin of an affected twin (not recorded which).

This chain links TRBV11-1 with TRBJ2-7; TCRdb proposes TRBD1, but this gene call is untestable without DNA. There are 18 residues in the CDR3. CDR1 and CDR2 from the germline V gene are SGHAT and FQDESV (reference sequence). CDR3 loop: CASSLALTGGVPSYEQYF.

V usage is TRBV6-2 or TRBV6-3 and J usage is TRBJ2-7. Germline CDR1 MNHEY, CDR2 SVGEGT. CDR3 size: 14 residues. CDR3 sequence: CASSENPGAYEQYF.

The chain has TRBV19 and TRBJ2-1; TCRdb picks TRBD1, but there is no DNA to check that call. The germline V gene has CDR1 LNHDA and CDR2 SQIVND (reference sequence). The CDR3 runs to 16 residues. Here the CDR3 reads CASSIAAPGFGNEQFF.

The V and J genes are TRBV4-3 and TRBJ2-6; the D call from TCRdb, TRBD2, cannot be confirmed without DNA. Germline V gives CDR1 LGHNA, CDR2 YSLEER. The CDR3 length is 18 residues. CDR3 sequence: CASSQGRSWATGANVLTF.

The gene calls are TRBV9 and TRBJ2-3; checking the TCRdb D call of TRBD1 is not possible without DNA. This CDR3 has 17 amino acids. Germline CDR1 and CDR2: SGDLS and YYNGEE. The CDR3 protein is CASSSPWRQGGTDTQYF.

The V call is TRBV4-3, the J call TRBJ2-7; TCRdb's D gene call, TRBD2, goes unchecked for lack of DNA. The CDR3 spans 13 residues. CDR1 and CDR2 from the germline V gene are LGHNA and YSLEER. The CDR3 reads CASSRGPTYEQYF.

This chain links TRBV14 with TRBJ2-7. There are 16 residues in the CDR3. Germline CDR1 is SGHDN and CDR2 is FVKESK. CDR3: CASSQVWGSLSYEQYF.

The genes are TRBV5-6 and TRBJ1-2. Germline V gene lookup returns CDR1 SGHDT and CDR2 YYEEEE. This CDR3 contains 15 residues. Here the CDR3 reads CASSLNGQVYYGYTF.

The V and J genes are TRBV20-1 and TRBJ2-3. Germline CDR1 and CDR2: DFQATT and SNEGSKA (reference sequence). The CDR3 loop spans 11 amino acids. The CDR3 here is CSASGSDTQYF.

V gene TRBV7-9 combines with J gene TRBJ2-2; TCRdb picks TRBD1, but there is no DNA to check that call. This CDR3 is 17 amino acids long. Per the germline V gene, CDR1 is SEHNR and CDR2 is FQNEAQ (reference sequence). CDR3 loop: CASSGTLLEIMTGELFF.

The CDR3 loop is CASTPALTRGPYGYTF. The chain couples TRBV12-3 or TRBV12-4 to TRBJ1-2. The CDR3 sequence is 16 residues long.

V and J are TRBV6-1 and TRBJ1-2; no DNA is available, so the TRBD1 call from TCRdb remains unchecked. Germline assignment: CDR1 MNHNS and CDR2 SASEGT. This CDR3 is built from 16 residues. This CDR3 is CASSAGTGGSGYGYTF.

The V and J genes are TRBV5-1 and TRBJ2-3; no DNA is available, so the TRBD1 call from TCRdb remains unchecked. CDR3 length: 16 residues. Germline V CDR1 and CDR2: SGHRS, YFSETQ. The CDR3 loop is CASSLGTYPSTDTQYF.

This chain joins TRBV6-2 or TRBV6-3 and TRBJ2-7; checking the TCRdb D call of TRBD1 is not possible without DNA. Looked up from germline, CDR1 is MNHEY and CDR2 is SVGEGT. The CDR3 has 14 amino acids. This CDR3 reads CASSYLTGSYEQYF.

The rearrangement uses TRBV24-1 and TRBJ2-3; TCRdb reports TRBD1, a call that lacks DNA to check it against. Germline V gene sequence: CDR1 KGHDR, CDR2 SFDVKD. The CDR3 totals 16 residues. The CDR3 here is CATSDPGTDNTDTQYF.

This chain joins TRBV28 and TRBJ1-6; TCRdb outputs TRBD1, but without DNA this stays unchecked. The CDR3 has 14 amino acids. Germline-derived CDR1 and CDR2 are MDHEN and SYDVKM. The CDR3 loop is CASSLNTPPWPLHF.

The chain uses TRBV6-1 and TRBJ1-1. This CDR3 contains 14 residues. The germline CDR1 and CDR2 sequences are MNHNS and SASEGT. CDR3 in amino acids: CASSSLTGNTEAFF.

CDR3 residues: CASSLRYGYTF. The V gene is TRBV28, the J gene TRBJ1-2. CDR1 is MDHEN and CDR2 is SYDVKM in the germline V gene. CDR3 length equals 11 residues.

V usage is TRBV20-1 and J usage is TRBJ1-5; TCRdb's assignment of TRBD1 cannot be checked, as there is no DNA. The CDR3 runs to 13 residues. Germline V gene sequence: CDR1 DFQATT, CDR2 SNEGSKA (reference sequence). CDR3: CSATRQSNQPQHF.

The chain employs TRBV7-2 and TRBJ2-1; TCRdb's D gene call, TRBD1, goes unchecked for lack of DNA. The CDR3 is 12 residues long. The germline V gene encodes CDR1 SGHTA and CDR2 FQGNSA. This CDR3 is CASSHLWDEQFF.

The CDR3 spells CASSLGLRRTDTQYF. The rearrangement uses TRBV7-9 and TRBJ2-3; TCRdb's D gene call, TRBD2, goes unchecked for lack of DNA. This CDR3 spans 15 amino acids. Germline V CDR1 and CDR2: SEHNR, FQNEAQ (reference sequence).

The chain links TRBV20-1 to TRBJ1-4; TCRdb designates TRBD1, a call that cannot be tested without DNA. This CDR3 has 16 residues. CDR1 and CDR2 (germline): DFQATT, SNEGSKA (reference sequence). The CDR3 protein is CSATLRGAGSNEKLFF.

CDR3 loop: CASSQDESWGTEAFF. The chain carries TRBV4-2 and TRBJ1-1. The CDR3 contains 15 residues. Germline V gene sequence: CDR1 LGHNA, CDR2 YNFKEQ.

The CDR3 here is CASSLAGGAGRDTQYF. The chain joins TRBV5-4 to TRBJ2-3. The CDR3 contains 16 residues. Looked up from germline, CDR1 is SGHNT and CDR2 is YYREEE (reference sequence).

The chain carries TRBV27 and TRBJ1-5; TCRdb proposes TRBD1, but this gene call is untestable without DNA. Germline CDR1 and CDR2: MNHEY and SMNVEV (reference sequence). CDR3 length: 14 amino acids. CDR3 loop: CASSIGQGHQPQHF.

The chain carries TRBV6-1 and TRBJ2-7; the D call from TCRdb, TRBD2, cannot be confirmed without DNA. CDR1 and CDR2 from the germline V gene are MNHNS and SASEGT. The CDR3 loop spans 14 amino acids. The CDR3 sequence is CASMRVAGNYEQYF.

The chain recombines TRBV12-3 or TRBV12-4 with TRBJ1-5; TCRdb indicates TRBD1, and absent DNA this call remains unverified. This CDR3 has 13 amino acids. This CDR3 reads CASSSFRDQPQHF.

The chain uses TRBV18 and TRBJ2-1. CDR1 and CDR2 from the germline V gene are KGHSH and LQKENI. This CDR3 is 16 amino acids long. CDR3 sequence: CASSPPGPSSYNEQFF.

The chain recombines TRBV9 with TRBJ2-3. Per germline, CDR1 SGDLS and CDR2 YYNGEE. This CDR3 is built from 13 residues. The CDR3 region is CASSPKSTDTQYF. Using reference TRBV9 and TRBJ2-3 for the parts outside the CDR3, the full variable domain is DSGVTQTPKHLITATGQRVTLRCSPRSGDLSVYWYQQSLDQGLQFLIQYYNGEERAKGNILERFSAQQFPDLHSELNLSSLELGDSALYFCASSPKSTDTQYFGPGTRLTVL.